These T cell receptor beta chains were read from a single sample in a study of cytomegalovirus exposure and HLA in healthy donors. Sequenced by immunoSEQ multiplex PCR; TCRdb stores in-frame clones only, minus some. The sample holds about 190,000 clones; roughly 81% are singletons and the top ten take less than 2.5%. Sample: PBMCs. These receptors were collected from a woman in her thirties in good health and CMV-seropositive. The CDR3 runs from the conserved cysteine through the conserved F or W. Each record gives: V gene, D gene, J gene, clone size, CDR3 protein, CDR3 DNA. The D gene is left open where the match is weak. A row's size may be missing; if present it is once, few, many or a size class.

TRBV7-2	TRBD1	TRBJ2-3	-	CASSQPGQGTDTQYF	TGTGCCAGCAGCCAACCGGGACAGGGCACAGATACGCAGTATTTT
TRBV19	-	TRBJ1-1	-	CASSIGVAEAFF	TGTGCCAGTAGTATAGGAGTAGCTGAAGCTTTCTTT
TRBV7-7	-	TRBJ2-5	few	CASTLRIGGETQYF	TGTGCTAGCACCCTGCGCATTGGGGGGGAGACCCAGTACTTC
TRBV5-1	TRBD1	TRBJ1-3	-	CASSPGTASGNTIYF	TGCGCCAGCAGCCCAGGGACAGCTTCTGGAAACACCATATATTTT
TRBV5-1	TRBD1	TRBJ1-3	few	CASSLELQGFGNTIYF	TGCGCCAGCAGCTTGGAATTACAGGGGTTTGGAAACACCATATATTTT
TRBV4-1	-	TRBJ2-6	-	CASSRPLSGADVLTF	TGCGCCAGCAGCCGACCCCTCTCTGGGGCCGACGTCCTGACTTTC
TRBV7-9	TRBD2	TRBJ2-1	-	CASSLGTSGTLGEQFF	TGTGCCAGCAGCCTCGGGACTAGCGGGACTCTAGGTGAGCAGTTCTTC
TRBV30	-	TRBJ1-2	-	CAWSASSPGYTF	TGTGCCTGGAGCGCGTCGTCCCCTGGCTACACCTTC
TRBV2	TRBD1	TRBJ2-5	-	CASSGDRGGETQYF	TGTGCCAGCAGTGGGGACAGGGGGGGAGAGACCCAGTACTTC
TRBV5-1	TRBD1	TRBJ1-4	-	CASSSNRGNEKLFF	TGCGCCAGCAGCTCAAACAGGGGTAATGAAAAACTGTTTTTT
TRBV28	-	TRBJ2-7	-	CASSKDRYEQYF	TGTGCCAGCAGCAAAGACAGGTACGAGCAGTACTTC
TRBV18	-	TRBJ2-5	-	CASSPPTERETQYF	TGTGCCAGCTCACCACCTACGGAGAGAGAGACCCAGTACTTC
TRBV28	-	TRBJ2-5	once	CASSFLGSGFGEETQYF	TGTGCCAGCAGTTTTTTGGGGAGCGGGTTCGGCGAAGAGACCCAGTACTTC
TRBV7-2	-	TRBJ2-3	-	CASSIGGLTDTQYF	TGTGCCAGCAGCATCGGCGGGCTTACGGATACGCAGTATTTT
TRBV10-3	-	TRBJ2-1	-	CAISESERGEQFF	TGTGCCATCAGTGAGTCCGAGCGCGGAGAGCAGTTCTTC
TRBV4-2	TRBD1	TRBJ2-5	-	CASSQLTGGGVAETQYF	TGTGCCAGCAGCCAATTGACAGGGGGCGGGGTTGCGGAGACCCAGTACTTC
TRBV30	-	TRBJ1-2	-	CAWSGGQNYGYTF	TGTGCCTGGAGTGGCGGGCAGAACTATGGCTACACCTTC
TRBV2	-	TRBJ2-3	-	CASSFQTGITDTQYF	TGTGCCAGCAGTTTCCAGACGGGGATTACAGATACGCAGTATTTT